The rows below give T cell receptor beta chains drawn from one sample of a study of identical twins. MiXCR, run by TCRdb on the 5' RACE reads, gives a single entry per CDR3 protein. Among some 500,000 distinct CDR3 sequences, approximately 14% were seen once, and the ten largest hold 0.98%. This sample was shared with a second study, whose subject was yellow fever vaccine responses in identical twins.

The sequenced sample consisted of CD4+ T cells sorted from blood. The receptors stem from a woman under 30 in good health. CDR3s include the opening cysteine and the closing phenylalanine or tryptophan. D genes are given only for firm matches. The size field is filled for only some rows; it gives once, few, many or a size class.

>few|14|TRBJ1-6|TRBV20-1|TRBD1
TGCAGTGCTAGTCCCGGGACAGGGGATTCACCCCTCCACTTT
CSASPGTGDSPLHF
>-|12|TRBJ1-4|TRBV25-1|-
TGTGCCAGCAGTGTCGATAAGGGTAGCCTGTTTTTT
CASSVDKGSLFF
>many|15|TRBJ2-1|TRBV7-3|TRBD2
TGTGCCAGCAGCTTGAGCGGGGGGACCTACAATGAGCAGTTCTTC
CASSLSGGTYNEQFF
>many|12|TRBJ2-7|TRBV28|-
TGTGCCAGCACGACAGATTCCTACGAGCAGTACTTC
CASTTDSYEQYF
>-|14|TRBJ2-1|TRBV7-9|TRBD1
TGTGCCAGCAGCTTAGCGGGACAGAGGAATGAGCAGTTCTTC
CASSLAGQRNEQFF
>-|15|TRBJ2-1|TRBV7-9|-
TGTGCCAGCAGCTTAATAAACAGGAAGGGCAATGAGCAGTTCTTC
CASSLINRKGNEQFF
>few|15|TRBJ2-1|TRBV28|-
TGTGCCAGCAGAGTTTTGAGGGGGGCGGGGGCCCTCGGGTTCTTC
CASRVLRGAGALGFF
>-|14|TRBJ2-3|TRBV5-8|TRBD2
TGTGCCAGCAGCTTGGCCGGGAGGGCCGATACGCAGTATTTT
CASSLAGRADTQYF
>-|14|TRBJ2-7|TRBV12-3/TRBV12-4|-
TGTGCCAGCAGTTCGGGCAGGGACACATACGAGCAGTACTTC
CASSSGRDTYEQYF
>-|14|TRBJ1-6|TRBV20-1|TRBD1
TGCAGTGCTAGAGGGACAGGAAATAATTCACCCCTCCACTTT
CSARGTGNNSPLHF
>few|15|TRBJ1-5|TRBV27|-
TGTGCCAGCAGTTTATCGCTCTTAGGCAATCAGCCCCAGCATTTT
CASSLSLLGNQPQHF
>-|13|TRBJ2-7|TRBV28|-
TGTGCCAGCAGCTTTAGGGACTCTGGCGAGCAGTACTTC
CASSFRDSGEQYF
>many|15|TRBJ1-5|TRBV12-3/TRBV12-4|-
TGTGCCAGCAGTTTACCGGCAGGGAACAATCAGCCCCAGCATTTT
CASSLPAGNNQPQHF
>few|19|TRBJ1-1|TRBV5-4|-
TGTGCCAGCAGCTTCAGGGACCTTACATATAAGGTCTTGAACACTGAAGCTTTCTTT
CASSFRDLTYKVLNTEAFF
>few|13|TRBJ2-3|TRBV20-1|TRBD2
TGCAGTGCCAAGCGGGAGTTCGCAGATACGCAGTATTTT
CSAKREFADTQYF
>many|14|TRBJ2-7|TRBV12-3/TRBV12-4|-
TGTGCCAGCAGTTTATTTCCGAACTCCTACGAGCAGTACTTC
CASSLFPNSYEQYF
>-|15|TRBJ2-1|TRBV15|TRBD2
TGTGCCACCAGCGGGGGGGGGAGGGCCGCCAATGAGCAGTTCTTC
CATSGGGRAANEQFF
>-|13|TRBJ2-3|TRBV20-1|-
TGCTCCTCTAGACTGGGGGCCGCAGATACGCAGTATTTT
CSSRLGAADTQYF
>few|15|TRBJ2-6|TRBV5-2|-
TGTGCCAGCAAAACAGGGGACTCTGGGGCCAACGTCCTGACTTTC
CASKTGDSGANVLTF
>many|14|TRBJ2-7|TRBV20-1|TRBD1
TGCAGTGCTAGATCCGGGACAGGGGTCTACGAGCAGTACTTC
CSARSGTGVYEQYF
>many|15|TRBJ1-6|TRBV7-2|-
TGTGCCAGCAGCTTGTATAGGGGTGGTAATTCACCCCTCCACTTT
CASSLYRGGNSPLHF
>many|14|TRBJ1-2|TRBV3-1|TRBD1
TGTGCCAGCAGCCAAGAAGGCACAGGGGGAGGCTACACCTTC
CASSQEGTGGGYTF
>few|16|TRBJ2-3|TRBV10-3|-
TGTGCCATCAGTGAACGAGGGGGGGGCCCGACAGATACGCAGTATTTT
CAISERGGGPTDTQYF
>few|16|TRBJ2-3|TRBV5-5|-
TGTGCCAGCACCCTTCCCGGCCAGAAGATTCGATATACGCAGTATTTT
CASTLPGQKIRYTQYF
>-|16|TRBJ2-1|TRBV7-2|TRBD2
TGTGCCAGCAGCCCCTGGACTAGCGGCTCCTACAATGAGCAGTTCTTC
CASSPWTSGSYNEQFF
>-|13|TRBJ1-1|TRBV15|-
TGTGCCACCAGGTCTTTCGGGAACACTGAAGCTTTCTTT
CATRSFGNTEAFF
>-|14|TRBJ1-6|TRBV27|TRBD1
TGTGCCAGCAGGCCGGGACAGTATAATTCACCCCTCCACTTT
CASRPGQYNSPLHF
>many|16|TRBJ2-3|TRBV5-1|-
TGCGCCAGCAGCAGAGGGGGGACTACAGACACAGATACGCAGTATTTT
CASSRGGTTDTDTQYF
>-|14|TRBJ2-2|TRBV5-1|TRBD2
TGCGCCAGCAGAACCGCGACTAGCCCCGGGGAGCTGTTTTTT
CASRTATSPGELFF
>few|16|TRBJ2-5|TRBV6-2/TRBV6-3|TRBD1
TGTGCCAGCAACCTAATCGGGACAGGACATCAAGAGACCCAGTACTTC
CASNLIGTGHQETQYF
>-|19|TRBJ2-1|TRBV4-1|TRBD2
TGCGCCAGCAGCCAAGTAACCACTAGCGGGCTGTCCTCCTACAATGAGCAGTTCTTC
CASSQVTTSGLSSYNEQFF
>few|19|TRBJ1-4|TRBV9|TRBD1
TGTGCCAGCAGCGCAAAAGGGACAGGGGGCGCGGGCATGTCCGAAAAACTGTTTTTT
CASSAKGTGGAGMSEKLFF
>-|13|TRBJ2-1|TRBV10-3|-
TGTGCCATCAGTGAGCGCGCGGCGCCGGAGCAGTTCTTC
CAISERAAPEQFF
>-|15|TRBJ2-1|TRBV7-3|TRBD1
TGTGCCAGCAGCTCCACAGGGGGCATCTACAATGAGCAGTTCTTC
CASSSTGGIYNEQFF
>many|14|TRBJ2-2|TRBV5-1|-
TGCGCCAGCAGCTTGACACCGACCACCGGGGAGCTGTTTTTT
CASSLTPTTGELFF
>-|15|TRBJ2-5|TRBV7-9|TRBD1
TGTGCCAGCAGCTTAGCGCGAGGGGGCTGGGAGACCCAGTACTTC
CASSLARGGWETQYF
>few|13|TRBJ2-5|TRBV7-7|-
TGTGCTAGCAGCTACCCAGGGGAAGAGACCCAGTACTTC
CASSYPGEETQYF
>-|13|TRBJ1-1|TRBV25-1|-
TGTGCCAGCAGGAGGGTTGGGAACACTGAAGCTTTCTTT
CASRRVGNTEAFF
>few|12|TRBJ2-3|TRBV6-2/TRBV6-3|-
TGTGCCAGCAGTTGGACAGTAGATACGCAGTATTTT
CASSWTVDTQYF
>-|13|TRBJ2-3|TRBV27|-
TGTGCCAGCATCCCGGGGCTTGGAGATACGCAGTATTTT
CASIPGLGDTQYF
>-|14|TRBJ2-3|TRBV13|-
TGTGCCAGCAGCGAGACTGGGCCCACAGATACGCAGTATTTT
CASSETGPTDTQYF
>-|16|TRBJ2-5|TRBV28|TRBD2
TGTGCCAGCAGTTCAACCCTCGCCTCCGGGGGGGAGACCCAGTACTTC
CASSSTLASGGETQYF
>-|15|TRBJ2-7|TRBV20-1|TRBD1
TGCAGTGCTAGAGATTGGGACAGGGTAACCTACGAGCAGTACTTC
CSARDWDRVTYEQYF